Listed here are 18 T cell receptor beta chains from one sample, sequenced in a study of identifying expanded T cells in peripheral blood (dated by TCRdb to the late 2010s). Libraries were built with the immunoSEQ multiplex PCR assay. This is the immuneACCESS table as TCRdb keeps it, with only in-frame sequences that have V and J called. A part of the clones is gone; compared with another copy, unresolved V genes explain less than half, and the rest is unexplained. This sample lists around 80,000 clones; roughly nine tenths were detected once. The ten largest clonotypes hold about 3.3% of the sample. What was sequenced was blood. These receptor sequences come from a person between 18 and 70 years old in good health.

This sequence joins TRBV7-2 and TRBJ2-1; D unresolved. V was shortened by 1 base and J by 6 bases, with 7 bases between the two germline ends. Germline CDR1 is SGHTA and CDR2 is FQGNSA. The length of the CDR3 is 13 residues. The CDR3 here is CASSLGTANEQFF. CDR3 nucleotide sequence: TGTGCCAGCAGCTTAGGCACCGCCAATGAGCAGTTCTTC.

This sequence joins TRBV9 and TRBJ2-4; the match to TRBD1 covers 7 bases. The V and J ends lost 1 base and 8 bases, in that order; junction bases with no gene match: 9. Germline V gene lookup returns CDR1 SGDLS and CDR2 YYNGEE. The CDR3 covers 15 residues. The chain's CDR3 is CASSVSTGVMDIQYF. CDR3 nucleotides: TGTGCCAGCAGCGTATCCACAGGGGTGATGGACATTCAGTACTTC. The whole variable domain, filled in from reference TRBV9 and TRBJ2-4, reads DSGVTQTPKHLITATGQRVTLRCSPRSGDLSVYWYQQSLDQGLQFLIQYYNGEERAKGNILERFSAQQFPDLHSELNLSSLELGDSALYFCASSVSTGVMDIQYFGAGTRLSVL.

The chain links TRBV27 to TRBJ1-6; D is unclear. Per the germline V gene, CDR1 is MNHEY and CDR2 is SMNVEV (reference sequence). The CDR3 contains 15 residues. V lost 6 bases to trimming and J lost 5 bases, with 14 bases between them. This chain's CDR3 is CASRSPGENNSPLHF. CDR3 coding DNA: TGTGCCAGCAGATCGCCAGGAGAAAATAATTCACCCCTCCACTTT.

The chain joins TRBV7-2 to TRBJ2-1, with 11 bases matching TRBD2. CDR3 size: 16 residues. The ends lost 1 base at V and 8 bases at J; junction bases unmatched: 7. Germline V gene sequence: CDR1 SGHTA, CDR2 FQGNSA. The CDR3 region has the DNA TGTGCCAGCAGCTTAGGGGTAGCGGGAGGGGGCGATGAGCAGTTCTTC. Translating it yields CASSLGVAGGGDEQFF.

The chain joins TRBV11-2 to TRBJ2-7; 15 nucleotides agree with TRBD2. With 4 bases clipped from V and 7 bases from J, the junction kept 14 bases outside the gene matches. This CDR3 is built from 18 residues. CDR1 and CDR2 from the germline V gene are SGHAT and FQNNGV. CDR3 bases: TGTGCCAGCAGCTCTAGCCGGACTAGCGGGAGGGCCAGAGGAGAGCAGTACTTC. This sequence encodes CASSSSRTSGRARGEQYF.

The rearrangement uses TRBV28 and TRBJ1-2; no definite D call. Germline CDR1 reads MDHEN; CDR2 reads SYDVKM. This CDR3 has 13 residues. Deletions cut 5 bases from V and 3 bases from J, with 10 bases between. In DNA, the CDR3 is TGTGCCAGCAGTCCGTTCGGGGACTATGGCTACACCTTC. Residues: CASSPFGDYGYTF.

The V gene is TRBV7-4, the J gene TRBJ2-3; no clear D. Between the trimmed V and J ends, which lost 2 bases and 1 base, there was a span of 13 bases. Germline V CDR1 and CDR2: SGHVT, SQSDAQ. The CDR3 is 16 amino acids. The CDR3 region has the DNA TGTGCCAGCAGCTTACCCGCCCGGAGCTGCACAGATACGCAGTATTTT. Protein: CASSLPARSCTDTQYF.

The CDR3 sequence: CASSGTSGRDYNEQFF. The CDR3, as DNA: TGTGCCAGCAGCGGGACAAGCGGGAGGGACTACAATGAGCAGTTCTTC. The rearrangement joins TRBV9 to TRBJ2-1; 10 bases map to TRBD2. The junction had 6 bases not matched to a gene; V was cut back by 3 bases and J by 3 bases. Germline CDR1 reads SGDLS; CDR2 reads YYNGEE. This CDR3 has 16 amino acids.

This sequence joins TRBV5-6 and TRBJ1-5; TRBD1 is a possible D gene (5 bases). In germline, CDR1 is SGHDT, CDR2 YYEEEE. V lost 1 base, J lost 6 bases, and 14 bases lay in between. The CDR3 contains 15 residues. The CDR3 DNA reads as TGTGCCAGCAGCTTGAGGGGTTGGGAGGGTCAGCCCCAGCATTTT. Its translation: CASSLRGWEGQPQHF.

The rearrangement links TRBV6-5 to TRBJ2-7, with D possibly matching TRBD1 (6 bases). The germline V and J ends were trimmed by 3 bases and 5 bases, with 17 bases remaining between them. Germline lookup yields CDR1 MNHEY and CDR2 SVGAGI. CDR3 length: 15 residues. The CDR3, as DNA: TGTGCCAGCAGTTATAGGCCAACAGGGTCCCACGAGCAGTACTTC. Residues: CASSYRPTGSHEQYF.

The DNA for the CDR3 is TGCGCCAGCAGCCAAGATTTCGGGCGGGGGGGCCACGATACGCAGTATTTT. Translating gives CASSQDFGRGGHDTQYF. V is TRBV4-3 and J is TRBJ2-3; 9 positions agree with TRBD2. V trimming: 0 bases; J trimming: 6 bases; junction bases outside the gene matches: 10. This CDR3 has 17 residues. In germline, CDR1 is LGHNA, CDR2 YSLEER.

The rearrangement joins TRBV29-1 to TRBJ2-2, with TRBD1 identical over 7 bases. The germline gives CDR1 SQVTM, CDR2 ANQGSEA. Losses at the gene ends were 7 bases for V and 1 base for J; bases not matched to a gene: 12. This CDR3 is 16 amino acids long. The CDR3 loop reads CSATGPGQLNTGELFF. CDR3 DNA: TGCAGCGCCACAGGACCGGGACAGCTGAACACCGGGGAGCTGTTTTTT.

This CDR3 is CASSRLAGAVNETQYF. In DNA, the CDR3 is TGTGCCAGCAGCAGACTAGCGGGAGCCGTAAATGAGACCCAGTACTTC. The rearrangement uses TRBV7-7 and TRBJ2-5; 12 nucleotides align to TRBD2. CDR1 and CDR2 (germline): SSHAT, FNYEAQ (reference sequence). Losses at the gene ends were 5 bases for V and 5 bases for J; bases not matched to a gene: 9. CDR3 length: 16 residues. The full variable domain, rest sourced from reference TRBV7-7 and TRBJ2-5, is GAGVSQSPRYKVTKRGQDVTLRCDPISSHATLYWYQQALGQGPEFLTYFNYEAQPDKSGLPSDRFSAERPEGSISTLTIQRTEQRDSAMYRCASSRLAGAVNETQYFGPGTRLLVL.

This chain connects TRBV7-7 to TRBJ2-1, with 9 bases lining up with TRBD2. Germline V gives CDR1 SSHAT, CDR2 FNYEAQ (reference sequence). This CDR3 contains 15 residues. With 5 bases clipped from V and 0 bases from J, the junction kept 2 bases outside the gene matches. CDR3 coding DNA: TGTGCCAGCAGCCCACTAGCGGGCTCCTACAATGAGCAGTTCTTC. It specifies CASSPLAGSYNEQFF.

V and J are TRBV7-6 and TRBJ2-5, with 8 bases identical to TRBD2. The V and J ends lost 5 bases and 9 bases, in that order; junction bases with no gene match: 14. CDR1 and CDR2 from the germline V gene are SGHVS and FNYEAQ. This CDR3 is built from 15 residues. The CDR3 nucleotides are TGTGCCAGCAGCCCAGGGCGGGGGGATGCAGGGGCCCAGTACTTC. This gives the protein CASSPGRGDAGAQYF.

CDR3: CASNTGQGKQETQYF. The CDR3 DNA sequence: TGTGCCAGCAATACAGGACAGGGGAAACAAGAGACCCAGTACTTC. This chain links TRBV6-5 with TRBJ2-5, with 9 bases that match TRBD1. Germline trimming cut 7 bases from V and 2 bases from J; bases unmatched to any gene: 8. The CDR3 is made up of 15 amino acids. Germline V gene lookup returns CDR1 MNHEY and CDR2 SVGAGI.

The chain combines TRBV28 with TRBJ2-6, with 7 bases lining up with TRBD1. The V and J ends lost 7 bases and 4 bases, in that order; junction bases with no gene match: 13. Germline CDR1 reads MDHEN; CDR2 reads SYDVKM. The CDR3 has 17 residues. The CDR3: CASTPRTGLVGANVLTF. CDR3 sequence (DNA): TGTGCCAGCACTCCAAGGACAGGTTTGGTGGGGGCCAACGTCCTGACTTTC.

The chain recombines TRBV6-5 with TRBJ1-6; D perhaps matches TRBD1 (6 bases). Germline V gives CDR1 MNHEY, CDR2 SVGAGI. There are 16 residues in the CDR3. V was clipped by 0 bases and J by 12 bases, with 18 bases between them. CDR3 loop: CASSYSFPQGIGPLHF. The CDR3 nucleotides are TGTGCCAGCAGTTACTCATTCCCACAGGGAATTGGACCCCTCCACTTT.